One sample yielded the 8 T cell receptor beta chains listed below, sequenced in a study of immune heterogeneity within non-small cell lung tumors (dated by TCRdb to 2016 to 2019). TCRdb records HiSeq X Ten as the sequencer. A multiplex PCR system amplified the TCR beta CDR3 region, with a first 10-cycle round using 32 V-gene forward and 13 J-gene reverse primers. Through fastp at Q25 and MiXCR, TCRdb rebuilt clones from the public reads, retaining in-frame beta chains. Rows with a matching CDR3 protein are joined into one entry that keeps the most common DNA and genes. The sample includes 4,000 to 4,500 distinct CDR3 sequences, with around 25% observed a single time. The top ten hold 9% to 15% of the sample. For the TCR template, genomic DNA was extracted from bulk tumor tissue, and approximately 540 ng of gDNA was amplified for each sample. Multiple biopsies per primary tumor were taken during surgery, spaced as far apart as possible within the tumor mass. Patients in the study cohort, which was described as untreated, were newly diagnosed NSCLC cases going through curative surgery.

Sequenced input: lung tumor tissue. These receptors were taken from a man in his sixties with non-small cell lung cancer.

This clonotype was seen only a few times. In DNA, the CDR3 is TGTGCCAGCAGTTCGCCCTTGACCTACAATGAGCAGTTCTTC. Translation gives CASSSPLTYNEQFF. The chain employs TRBV7-6 and TRBJ2-1; unclear D gene. Trimming stripped 6 bases from V and 2 bases from J, with 11 bases between. Germline CDR1 is SGHVS and CDR2 is FNYEAQ. This CDR3 has 14 amino acids.

The J gene is TRBJ2-1, the V gene TRBV12-5; D might be TRBD2 (6 bases). Germline V gene lookup returns CDR1 LGHNT and CDR2 FRNRAP. Trimming removed 5 bases from V and 0 bases from J, with 8 bases in between. CDR3 size: 14 residues. The CDR3 region is CASGPGGSYNEQFF. CDR3 DNA sequence: TGTGCTAGTGGTCCCGGGGGCTCCTACAATGAGCAGTTCTTC.

A note on this clonotype: This may arise from a read error, as a much more abundant clone is one base away. V is TRBV6-2 or TRBV6-3 and J is TRBJ2-6; 7 positions match TRBD1. Germline V lookup: CDR1 MNHEY, CDR2 SVGEGT. CDR3 length: 17 residues. CDR3 nucleotides: TGTGCCAGCAGTTTTGGGACAGCGAGCTCTGGGGCCAACATCCTGACTTTC. Translation: CASSFGTASSGANILTF.

This clonotype came up a few times. The CDR3 protein is CASSIARDSYTDTQYF. For the CDR3, the DNA is TGTGCCAGTAGTATAGCCCGGGACAGTTACACAGATACGCAGTATTTT. The V gene is TRBV19, the J gene TRBJ2-3; 7 bases match TRBD1. The CDR3 loop spans 16 amino acids. Germline CDR1 is LNHDA and CDR2 is SQIVND (reference sequence). V gave up 1 base and J gave up 2 bases; unmatched junction bases: 6. Filled out from reference TRBV19 and TRBJ2-3, the complete variable domain reads DGGITQSPKYLFRKEGQNVTLSCEQNLNHDAMYWYRQDPGQGLRLIYYSQIVNDFQKGDIAEGYSVSREKKESFPLTVTSAQKNPTAFYLCASSIARDSYTDTQYFGPGTRLTVL.

This clonotype was counted between two and nine times. The V and J genes are TRBV5-6 and TRBJ1-2; no reliable D call. The CDR3 is 15 residues long. Trimming took 1 base from V and 2 from J, leaving 12 bases between them. The germline CDR1 and CDR2 sequences are SGHDT and YYEEEE. CDR3 DNA sequence: TGTGCCAGCAGCTTGATAATGCTGGCGAACTATGGCTACACCTTC. Protein: CASSLIMLANYGYTF.

This sequence joins TRBV7-2 and TRBJ2-7; TRBD2 aligns across 7 bases. CDR1 is SGHTA and CDR2 is FQGNSA in the germline V gene. Germline trimming cut 3 bases from V and 6 bases from J; bases unmatched to any gene: 5. The CDR3 is 13 amino acids. This CDR3 is CASSLGAGTEQYF. Written as DNA, the CDR3 is TGTGCCAGCAGCTTGGGAGCGGGAACCGAGCAGTACTTC.

By its share, this clonotype is medium-sized (0.01 to 0.1%). This chain uses TRBV27 with TRBJ2-1; 8 nucleotides agree with TRBD2. There are 15 residues in the CDR3. Losses at the gene ends were 5 bases for V and 6 bases for J; bases not matched to a gene: 9. From germline, CDR1 is MNHEY and CDR2 SMNVEV (reference sequence). In DNA, the CDR3 is TGTGCCAGCAGTCCGGATAGCGGGATCGGCAATGAGCAGTTCTTC. It specifies CASSPDSGIGNEQFF.

In this sample, this clonotype is medium-sized. The germline gene is not matched at one end of the junction; a read error may be the cause. The V and J genes are TRBV20-1 and TRBJ1-2; 8 bases fit TRBD1. CDR1 and CDR2 from the germline V gene are DFQATT and SNEGSKA (reference sequence). This CDR3 contains 11 residues. Here the CDR3 DNA reads TGCAGTGCTAGAGTACCGGGACAGGTCATCTTC. Translation gives CSARVPGQVIF.